This is a list of T cell receptor beta chains from one sample in a study of control samples from healthy donors and cancer patients. This table comes from immunoSEQ multiplex PCR, and its TCRdb copy is limited to in-frame clones, with some not included. Counted here are roughly 92,000 clones, approximately 88% occurring once; the ten biggest clones make up less than 8.5%. Sequencing input: blood. The receptors shown here come from a woman aged 60-70 years in good health. The conserved cysteine and the conserved F or W are not part of the CDR3 here. A D gene is named only where the DNA matches it firmly.

cdr3_aa: ASSLPGQSSYNEQF
d_call: NA
v_call: TRBV27

cdr3_aa: ASSQGRAYEQY
d_call: NA
v_call: TRBV7-2

cdr3_aa: ASSLRDPHEKLF
d_call: NA
v_call: TRBV5-4

cdr3_aa: ASSFTDGETQY
d_call: NA
v_call: TRBV12-3/TRBV12-4

cdr3_aa: ASSPGDRANTEAF
d_call: TRBD1
v_call: TRBV5-4

cdr3_aa: ASSANNEQF
d_call: NA
v_call: TRBV9

cdr3_aa: ATGAGGSETGELF
d_call: TRBD2
v_call: TRBV27

cdr3_aa: ASSLSDYYEQY
d_call: NA
v_call: TRBV11-2

cdr3_aa: ASGSQSRRREKLF
d_call: NA
v_call: TRBV6-2/TRBV6-3

cdr3_aa: ASSPEGNQPQH
d_call: NA
v_call: TRBV2

cdr3_aa: ASSVAPFASGTDTQY
d_call: NA
v_call: TRBV9

cdr3_aa: ASSLLAGTDTQY
d_call: NA
v_call: TRBV7-2

cdr3_aa: ASSSGQGNDYGYT
d_call: TRBD1
v_call: TRBV5-1

cdr3_aa: ASSTRDRPLLYTEQF
d_call: TRBD1
v_call: TRBV9

cdr3_aa: ASSQSTSGRY
d_call: TRBD2
v_call: TRBV23-1

cdr3_aa: SVEGLASTDTQY
d_call: TRBD2
v_call: TRBV29-1

cdr3_aa: ATSRDRSYYGYT
d_call: NA
v_call: TRBV15

cdr3_aa: SVEDQGGSYNEQF
d_call: NA
v_call: TRBV29-1

cdr3_aa: ASSPYSGRSTGELF
d_call: TRBD2
v_call: TRBV14

cdr3_aa: ASSEGRPRGLNSPLH
d_call: NA
v_call: TRBV5-8

cdr3_aa: ASSLPSRSKEGGELF
d_call: NA
v_call: TRBV21-1

cdr3_aa: ASSQGTDNSPLH
d_call: TRBD1
v_call: TRBV7-9

cdr3_aa: ASSSEGGGYT
d_call: NA
v_call: TRBV6-5

cdr3_aa: ASSPNPPPDTQY
d_call: NA
v_call: TRBV7-2

cdr3_aa: SVVTSLNTGELF
d_call: NA
v_call: TRBV29-1

cdr3_aa: ASSELGGYGYT
d_call: NA
v_call: TRBV6-1

cdr3_aa: ASRRTGGPYGYT
d_call: TRBD1
v_call: TRBV5-4

cdr3_aa: ASSQASGASTDTQY
d_call: TRBD2
v_call: TRBV3-1/TRBV3-2

cdr3_aa: ASSLGEFPSYNEQF
d_call: NA
v_call: TRBV11-3

cdr3_aa: ASSQVGAGGGEQY
d_call: TRBD2
v_call: TRBV14

cdr3_aa: SASGGLSYNEQF
d_call: TRBD2
v_call: TRBV29-1

cdr3_aa: ASTPSGGSPFYT
d_call: NA
v_call: TRBV19

cdr3_aa: ASSSGTGARGTEAF
d_call: TRBD1
v_call: TRBV5-1

cdr3_aa: ASRIATFTDTQY
d_call: NA
v_call: TRBV27

cdr3_aa: ASSRSRGGGEQY
d_call: NA
v_call: TRBV19

cdr3_aa: ASSQPLRLAGENNEQF
d_call: TRBD2
v_call: TRBV4-1

cdr3_aa: ASSPRGTGGEGQH
d_call: TRBD1
v_call: TRBV18

cdr3_aa: AWSQAGGQADTQY
d_call: TRBD2
v_call: TRBV30

cdr3_aa: AWSPGLAYYNEQF
d_call: TRBD2
v_call: TRBV30

cdr3_aa: ASSPQGIGLYGYT
d_call: NA
v_call: TRBV18

cdr3_aa: ASSLTDYGYT
d_call: NA
v_call: TRBV7-9

cdr3_aa: ASSPLRDYT
d_call: NA
v_call: TRBV18

cdr3_aa: ASSHTRGATTDTQY
d_call: NA
v_call: TRBV3-1/TRBV3-2

cdr3_aa: ASSLRTGRNSYEQY
d_call: TRBD1
v_call: TRBV14

cdr3_aa: ASSHNRGTANEKLF
d_call: TRBD1
v_call: TRBV4-1

cdr3_aa: ASSEGTGSYNEQF
d_call: NA
v_call: TRBV6-4

cdr3_aa: ASSLDPGSGGYT
d_call: NA
v_call: TRBV5-1

cdr3_aa: ASSPTVGGDGYT
d_call: TRBD1
v_call: TRBV18

cdr3_aa: ASSYYGDASSYNEQF
d_call: NA
v_call: TRBV6-2/TRBV6-3

cdr3_aa: ASSEKGGRASNLHYEQY
d_call: NA
v_call: TRBV21-1

cdr3_aa: ASSRTGGNQPQH
d_call: TRBD1
v_call: TRBV7-9

cdr3_aa: ASSVAGRGADTQY
d_call: TRBD2
v_call: TRBV9

cdr3_aa: ASSMWGQNQETQY
d_call: TRBD1
v_call: TRBV19

cdr3_aa: ASSLLAGSDTQY
d_call: NA
v_call: TRBV4-1